Listed here are 10 T cell receptor beta chains from one sample, sequenced in a study of vaccination and CD4 T cells after COVID-19. Treatment indicated: roughly 10-day PBMC culture with coronavirus spike peptide pools or control peptides (ViraFEST assay). Sequencing of cultured CD4+ T cell DNA used the Oncomine TCR Beta short-read assay. TCRdb redid the calling of the PCR reads with MiXCR, one entry per CDR3 protein. This table holds approximately 11,000 distinct CDR3 sequences, roughly 56% found once. These receptors have no known antigen. The specimen was CD4+ T cells from blood, cultured in vitro. The receptors were sampled from a human donor who had recovered from COVID-19.

J is TRBJ1-1 and V is TRBV27, with TRBD1 as a possible D gene (6 bases). V was cut by 7 bases and J by 1 base, with 13 bases left in between. Germline CDR1 reads MNHEY; CDR2 reads SMNVEV (reference sequence). CDR3 length equals 14 residues. CDR3 sequence reads: CASTHLGGNTEAFF. The CDR3 DNA reads as TGTGCCAGCACCCACCTAGGGGGGAACACTGAAGCTTTCTTT.

This clonotype was seen once. The chain combines TRBV19 with TRBJ2-2, with TRBD1 as a possible D gene (6 bases). CDR3 length: 15 residues. Trimming left V 8 bases short and J 5 bases short, with 18 bases between. Per the germline V gene, CDR1 is LNHDA and CDR2 is SQIVND (reference sequence). For the CDR3, the DNA is TGTGCCAGTGCCCAAGGGGGTACGGTGACCGGGGAGCTGTTTTTT. Its protein is CASAQGGTVTGELFF.

V usage is TRBV20-1 and J usage is TRBJ2-2, with D possibly matching TRBD2 (5 bases). V lost 5 bases and J lost 1, with 14 bases in between. This CDR3 region has 15 residues. CDR1 is DFQATT and CDR2 is SNEGSKA in the germline V gene (reference sequence). In DNA, the CDR3 is TGCAGTGCTCCTGACTGGAGGAAGAACACCGGGGAGCTGTTTTTT. Translating it yields CSAPDWRKNTGELFF.

The chain uses TRBV21-1 and TRBJ2-5; the table calls TRBD1, which could not be checked here. TRBV21-1 is tagged as a pseudogene. This CDR3 comprises 15 residues. The CDR3 region is CASSSPQGGQETQYF. The DNA for the CDR3 is TGTGCCAGCAGCAGCCCCCAGGGTGGCCAAGAGACCCAGTACTTC.

The rearrangement joins TRBV10-1 to TRBJ1-1; 7 positions match TRBD1. Germline V gives CDR1 WNHNN, CDR2 SYGVQD (reference sequence). J gave up 3 bases and V 6 bases, and 4 bases lay outside the gene matches. The CDR3 is 13 residues long. DNA of the CDR3: TGCGCCAGCAGGCTCGACAGGGACACTGAAGCTTTCTTT. As protein: CASRLDRDTEAFF.

The chain employs TRBV20-1 and TRBJ2-5; D possibly uses TRBD1 or TRBD2 (6 bases each). CDR1 and CDR2 (germline): DFQATT, SNEGSKA (reference sequence). CDR3 size: 16 residues. V dropped 3 bases and J dropped 4 bases, with 21 bases sitting between them. The CDR3 loop is CSASLSRQEGRETQYF. The CDR3 DNA reads as TGCAGTGCTAGTCTTTCTCGACAGGAGGGTCGAGAGACCCAGTACTTC.

V gene TRBV27 combines with J gene TRBJ2-3; a possible D gene is TRBD2 (5 bases). CDR3 length: 15 amino acids. Looked up from germline, CDR1 is MNHEY and CDR2 is SMNVEV (reference sequence). Trimming took off 3 bases at V and 4 bases at J, with 14 bases between the two ends. The CDR3 spells CASSFSRDGSDTQYF. CDR3 nucleotides: TGTGCCAGCAGTTTCAGTCGGGATGGGTCAGATACGCAGTATTTT.

The chain links TRBV2 to TRBJ2-3, with TRBD2 identical over 9 bases. The CDR3 spans 16 residues. V lost 6 bases to trimming and J lost 5 bases; unmatched junction nucleotides: 12. Germline CDR1 is SNHLY and CDR2 is FYNNEI. DNA for the CDR3: TGTGCCAGCAGCGCTCTTAGCGGGAGCCCTCAAGATACGCAGTATTTT. It codes for CASSALSGSPQDTQYF. The full variable domain, its missing parts supplied by reference TRBV2 and TRBJ2-3, is EPEVTQTPSHQVTQMGQEVILRCVPISNHLYFYWYRQILGQKVEFLVSFYNNEISEKSEIFDDQFSVERPDGSNFTLKIRSTKLEDSAMYFCASSALSGSPQDTQYFGPGTRLTVL.

This clonotype was seen more than once but under ten times. The rearrangement uses TRBV7-8 and TRBJ1-1; D unresolved. The CDR3 sequence is 11 residues long. The V and J ends lost 3 bases and 5 bases respectively, with 4 bases between them. CDR1 and CDR2 (germline): SGHVS, FQNEAQ. This CDR3 reads CASSLETEAFF. Written as DNA, the CDR3 is TGTGCCAGCAGCTTGGAAACTGAAGCTTTCTTT.

J is TRBJ2-5 and V is TRBV10-3, with TRBD2 matching 10 bases. The junction had 6 bases not matched to a gene; V was cut back by 6 bases and J by 2 bases. The CDR3 runs to 15 residues. The germline V gene encodes CDR1 ENHRY and CDR2 SYGVKD. The CDR3 loop is CAIRGGLAQQETQYF. The DNA for the CDR3 is TGTGCCATCAGGGGGGGACTAGCGCAACAAGAGACCCAGTACTTC.